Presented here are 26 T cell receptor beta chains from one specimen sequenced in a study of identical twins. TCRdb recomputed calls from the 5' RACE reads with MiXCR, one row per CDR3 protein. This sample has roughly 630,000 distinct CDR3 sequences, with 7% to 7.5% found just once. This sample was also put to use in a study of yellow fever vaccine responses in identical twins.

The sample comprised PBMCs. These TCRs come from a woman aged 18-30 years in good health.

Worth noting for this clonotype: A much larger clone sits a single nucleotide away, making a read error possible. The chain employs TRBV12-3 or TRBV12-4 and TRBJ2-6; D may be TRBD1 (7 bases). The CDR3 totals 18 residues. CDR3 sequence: CACSFRGAVVSGANVLTF. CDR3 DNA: TGTGCCTGCAGTTTCAGGGGGGCGGTAGTCTCTGGGGCCAACGTCCTGACTTTC.

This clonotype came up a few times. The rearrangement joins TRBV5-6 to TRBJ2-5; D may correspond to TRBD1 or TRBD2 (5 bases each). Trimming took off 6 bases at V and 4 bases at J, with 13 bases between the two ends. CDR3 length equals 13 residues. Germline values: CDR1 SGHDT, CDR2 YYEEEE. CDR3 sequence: CASKLRGRETQYF. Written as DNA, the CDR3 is TGTGCCAGCAAATTGAGGGGACGAGAGACCCAGTACTTC.

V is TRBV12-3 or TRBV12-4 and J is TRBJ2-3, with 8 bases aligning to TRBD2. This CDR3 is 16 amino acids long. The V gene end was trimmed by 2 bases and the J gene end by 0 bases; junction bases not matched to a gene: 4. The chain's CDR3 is CASSLTSGPSTDTQYF. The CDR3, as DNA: TGTGCCAGCAGTTTAACTAGCGGACCTAGCACAGATACGCAGTATTTT.

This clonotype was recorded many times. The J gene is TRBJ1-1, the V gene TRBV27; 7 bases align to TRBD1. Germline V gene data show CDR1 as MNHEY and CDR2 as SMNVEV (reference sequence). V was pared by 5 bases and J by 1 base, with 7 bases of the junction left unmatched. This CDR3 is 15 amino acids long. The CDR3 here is CASSLSGTANTEAFF. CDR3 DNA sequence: TGTGCCAGCAGTCTCTCCGGGACAGCGAACACTGAAGCTTTCTTT.

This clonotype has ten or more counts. In DNA, the CDR3 is TGCGCCAGCAGCTTGCGGGGGTGGCATTCACCCCTCCACTTT. Its protein is CASSLRGWHSPLHF. This chain uses TRBV5-1 with TRBJ1-6; tentatively, D is TRBD1 (5 bases). The ends were cut back, 1 base at V and 8 bases at J, with 10 bases in the middle. The CDR3 sequence is 14 residues long. From germline, CDR1 is SGHRS and CDR2 YFSETQ.

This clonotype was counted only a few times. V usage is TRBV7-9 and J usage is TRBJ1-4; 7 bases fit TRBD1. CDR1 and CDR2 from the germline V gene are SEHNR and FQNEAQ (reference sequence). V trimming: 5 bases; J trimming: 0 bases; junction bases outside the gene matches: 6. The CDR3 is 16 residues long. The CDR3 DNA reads TGTGCCAGCAGCCGTACAGGGGTATCAACTAATGAAAAACTGTTTTTT. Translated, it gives CASSRTGVSTNEKLFF.

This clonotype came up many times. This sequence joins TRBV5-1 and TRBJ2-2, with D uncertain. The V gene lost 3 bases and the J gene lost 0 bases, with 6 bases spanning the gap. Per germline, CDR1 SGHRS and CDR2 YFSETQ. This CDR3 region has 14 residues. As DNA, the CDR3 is TGCGCCAGCAGCTCTTGGACGAACACCGGGGAGCTGTTTTTT. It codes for CASSSWTNTGELFF.

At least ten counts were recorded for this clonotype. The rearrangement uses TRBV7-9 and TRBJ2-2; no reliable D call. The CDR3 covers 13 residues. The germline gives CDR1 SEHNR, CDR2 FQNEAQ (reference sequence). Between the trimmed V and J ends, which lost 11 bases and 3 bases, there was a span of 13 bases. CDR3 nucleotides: TGTGCCCTCCCTCCGCCGGACACCGGGGAGCTGTTTTTT. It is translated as CALPPPDTGELFF. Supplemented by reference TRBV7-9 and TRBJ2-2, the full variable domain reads DTGVSQNPRHKITKRGQNVTFRCDPISEHNRLYWYRQTLGQGPEFLTYFQNEAQLEKSRLLSDRFSAERPKGSFSTLEIQRTEQGDSAMYLCALPPPDTGELFFGEGSRLTVL.

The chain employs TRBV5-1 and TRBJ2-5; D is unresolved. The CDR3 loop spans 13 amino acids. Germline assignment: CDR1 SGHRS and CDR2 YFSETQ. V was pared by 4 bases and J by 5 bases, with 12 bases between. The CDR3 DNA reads TGCGCCAGCAGCCCTGGGGATGCGGAGACCCAGTACTTC. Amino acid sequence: CASSPGDAETQYF.

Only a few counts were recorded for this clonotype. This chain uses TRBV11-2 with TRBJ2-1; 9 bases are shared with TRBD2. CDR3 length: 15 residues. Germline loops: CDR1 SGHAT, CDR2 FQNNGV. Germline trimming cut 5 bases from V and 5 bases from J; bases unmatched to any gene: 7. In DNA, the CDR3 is TGTGCCAGCAGCCGCCTAGCGGGGACAAACAATGAGCAGTTCTTC. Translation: CASSRLAGTNNEQFF.

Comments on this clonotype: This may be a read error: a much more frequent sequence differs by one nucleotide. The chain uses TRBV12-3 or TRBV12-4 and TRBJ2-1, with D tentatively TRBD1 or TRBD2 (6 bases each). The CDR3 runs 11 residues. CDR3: CATGAGFEKFF. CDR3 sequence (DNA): TGTGCCACAGGGGCGGGATTTGAGAAGTTCTTC.

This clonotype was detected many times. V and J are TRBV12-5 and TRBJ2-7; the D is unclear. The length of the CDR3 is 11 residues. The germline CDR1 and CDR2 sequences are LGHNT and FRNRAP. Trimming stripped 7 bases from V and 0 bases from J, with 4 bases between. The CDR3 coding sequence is TGTGCTAGTGCCCTCTCCTACGAGCAGTACTTC. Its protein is CASALSYEQYF. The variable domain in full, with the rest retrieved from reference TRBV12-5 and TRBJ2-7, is DARVTQTPRHKVTEMGQEVTMRCQPILGHNTVFWYRQTMMQGLELLAYFRNRAPLDDSGMPKDRFSAEMPDATLATLKIQPSEPRDSAVYFCASALSYEQYFGPGTRLTVT.

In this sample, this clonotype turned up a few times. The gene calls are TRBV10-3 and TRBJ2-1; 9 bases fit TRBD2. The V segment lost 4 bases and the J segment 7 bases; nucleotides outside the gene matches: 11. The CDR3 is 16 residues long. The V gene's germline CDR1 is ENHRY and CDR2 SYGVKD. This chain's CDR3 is CAISGQASGIGNEQFF. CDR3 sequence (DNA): TGTGCCATCAGTGGCCAGGCTAGCGGGATTGGGAATGAGCAGTTCTTC.

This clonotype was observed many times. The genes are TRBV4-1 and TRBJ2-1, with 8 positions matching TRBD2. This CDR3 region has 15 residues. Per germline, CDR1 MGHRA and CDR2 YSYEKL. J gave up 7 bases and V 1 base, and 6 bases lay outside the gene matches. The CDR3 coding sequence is TGCGCCAGCAGCCAAGGACTAGCGCATCCTAATGAGCAGTTCTTC. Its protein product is CASSQGLAHPNEQFF.

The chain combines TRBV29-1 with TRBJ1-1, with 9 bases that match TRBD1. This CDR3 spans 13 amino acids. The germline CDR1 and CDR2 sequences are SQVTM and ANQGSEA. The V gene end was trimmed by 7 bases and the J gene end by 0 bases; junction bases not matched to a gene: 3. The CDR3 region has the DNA TGCAGCGCCAGGGACAGGGTGAACACTGAAGCTTTCTTT. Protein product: CSARDRVNTEAFF.

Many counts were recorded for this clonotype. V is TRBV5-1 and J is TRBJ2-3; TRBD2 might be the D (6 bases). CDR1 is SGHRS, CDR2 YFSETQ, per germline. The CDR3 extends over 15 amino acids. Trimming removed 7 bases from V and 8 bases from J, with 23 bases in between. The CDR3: CASHLTGDKMGTQYF. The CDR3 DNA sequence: TGCGCCAGCCACCTCACGGGAGACAAGATGGGTACGCAGTATTTT.

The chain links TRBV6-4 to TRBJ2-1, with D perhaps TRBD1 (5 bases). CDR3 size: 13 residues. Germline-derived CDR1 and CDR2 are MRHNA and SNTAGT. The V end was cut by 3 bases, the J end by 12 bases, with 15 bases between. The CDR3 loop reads CASSESDSSRQFF. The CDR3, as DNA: TGTGCCAGCAGTGAATCTGACAGTTCGCGGCAGTTCTTC.

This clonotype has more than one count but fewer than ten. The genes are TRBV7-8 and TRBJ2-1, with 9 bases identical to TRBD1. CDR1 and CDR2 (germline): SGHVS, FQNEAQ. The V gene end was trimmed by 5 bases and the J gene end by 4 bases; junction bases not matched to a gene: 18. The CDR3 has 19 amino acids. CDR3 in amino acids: CASSERDRALSGPYNEQFF. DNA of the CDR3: TGTGCCAGCAGCGAACGGGACAGGGCGCTTAGCGGGCCATACAATGAGCAGTTCTTC.

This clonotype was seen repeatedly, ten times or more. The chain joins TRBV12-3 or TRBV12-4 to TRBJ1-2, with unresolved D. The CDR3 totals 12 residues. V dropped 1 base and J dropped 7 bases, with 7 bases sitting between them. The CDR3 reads CASSLGGSGYTF. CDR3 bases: TGTGCCAGCAGTTTAGGGGGAAGTGGCTACACCTTC.

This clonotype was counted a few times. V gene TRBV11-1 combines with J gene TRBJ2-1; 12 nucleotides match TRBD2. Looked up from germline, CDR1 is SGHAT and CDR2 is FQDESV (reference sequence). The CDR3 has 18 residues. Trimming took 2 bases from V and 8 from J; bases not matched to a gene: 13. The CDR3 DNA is TGTGCCAGCAGCTTACCTAGCGGGAGGGCATTGTTTCGGGATGAGCAGTTCTTC. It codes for CASSLPSGRALFRDEQFF.

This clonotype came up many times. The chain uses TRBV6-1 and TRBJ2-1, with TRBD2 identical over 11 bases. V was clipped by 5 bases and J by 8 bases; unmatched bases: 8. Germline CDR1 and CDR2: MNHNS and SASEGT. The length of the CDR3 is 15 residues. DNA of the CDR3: TGTGCCAGCAGTCCCCTAGCGGGGGGCCAGGATGAGCAGTTCTTC. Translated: CASSPLAGGQDEQFF.

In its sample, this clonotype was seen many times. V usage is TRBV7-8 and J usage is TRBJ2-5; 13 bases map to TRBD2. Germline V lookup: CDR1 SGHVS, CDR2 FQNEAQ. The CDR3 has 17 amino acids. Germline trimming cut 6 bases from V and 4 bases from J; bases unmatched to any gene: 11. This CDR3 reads CASSQTSGRPEGETQYF. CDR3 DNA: TGTGCCAGCAGTCAGACTAGCGGGAGGCCCGAGGGAGAGACCCAGTACTTC.

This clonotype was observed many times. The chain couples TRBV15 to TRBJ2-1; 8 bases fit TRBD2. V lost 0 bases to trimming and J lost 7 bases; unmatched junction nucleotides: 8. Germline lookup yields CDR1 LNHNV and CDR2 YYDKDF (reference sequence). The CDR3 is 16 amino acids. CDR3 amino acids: CATSREIAGTTNEQFF. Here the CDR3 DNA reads TGTGCCACCAGCAGAGAAATAGCGGGGACGACAAATGAGCAGTTCTTC. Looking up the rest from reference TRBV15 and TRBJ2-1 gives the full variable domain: DAMVIQNPRYQVTQFGKPVTLSCSQTLNHNVMYWYQQKSSQAPKLLFHYYDKDFNNEADTPDNFQSRRPNTSFCFLDIRSPGLGDTAMYLCATSREIAGTTNEQFFGPGTRLTVL.

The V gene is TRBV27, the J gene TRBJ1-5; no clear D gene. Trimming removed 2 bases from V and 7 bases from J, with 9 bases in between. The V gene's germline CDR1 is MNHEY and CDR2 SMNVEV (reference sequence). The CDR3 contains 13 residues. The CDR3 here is CASSLNWIQPQHF. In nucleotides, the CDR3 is TGTGCCAGCAGTTTAAATTGGATACAGCCCCAGCATTTT.

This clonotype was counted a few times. The CDR3 sequence is CASSPRTGSGNTIYF. The CDR3 nucleotides read TGTGCCAGCAGCCCCCGGACGGGCTCTGGAAACACCATATATTTT. The chain recombines TRBV9 with TRBJ1-3, with unresolved D. CDR1 and CDR2 from the germline V gene are SGDLS and YYNGEE. The CDR3 has 15 residues. V was clipped by 4 bases and J by 0 bases, with 11 bases between them.

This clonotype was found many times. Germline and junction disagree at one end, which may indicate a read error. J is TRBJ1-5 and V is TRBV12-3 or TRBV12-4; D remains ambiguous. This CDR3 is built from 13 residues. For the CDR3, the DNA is TGTGCCAGCAGCTTAGTGAGCAATCAGCCCCAGCATTTT. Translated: CASSLVSNQPQHF.